Each of the 18 T cell receptor beta chains below was sequenced from the same sample in a study of human T cells and chemical hapten exposure. MiXCR, run by TCRdb on the RACE reads, gives a single entry per CDR3 protein. The table lists approximately 50,000 distinct CDR3 sequences, around 10% of them singletons, with around 4.1% in the top ten. The time point is: pre-sensitization, week 0. Treatment noted: therapeutic diphenylcyclopropenone sensitization with weekly scalp DPC. Sequenced here: whole blood, sampled in connection with sensitization to the hapten diphenylcyclopropenone (DPC). These receptors originate from a woman aged 40 to 55 with alopecia areata. Some clones in this sample may be carry-over from other donors' samples.

This clonotype was seen a handful of times. This sequence joins TRBV6-5 and TRBJ2-3; a possible D gene is TRBD1 (5 bases). Germline V gene lookup returns CDR1 MNHEY and CDR2 SVGAGI. The CDR3 has 17 residues. Trimming shortened V by 2 bases and J by 1 base, and 16 bases separated the two germline ends. The CDR3 sequence: CASSYAVLRGGTDTQYF. Here the CDR3 DNA reads TGTGCCAGCAGTTACGCCGTCCTAAGGGGCGGCACAGATACGCAGTATTTT.

This clonotype has at least ten counts. The chain couples TRBV3-1 to TRBJ2-5, with D possibly TRBD2 on 6 matching bases. There are 13 residues in the CDR3. Trimming took off 6 bases at V and 4 bases at J, with 12 bases between the two ends. Germline lookup yields CDR1 LGHDT and CDR2 YNNKEL (reference sequence). The CDR3 nucleotides are TGTGCCAGCAGAGGTAGCGGAAGAGAGACCCAGTACTTC. It is translated as CASRGSGRETQYF.

This clonotype was counted at least ten times. The V and J genes are TRBV7-8 and TRBJ2-2; 11 nucleotides match TRBD2. The germline CDR1 and CDR2 sequences are SGHVS and FQNEAQ. With 6 bases clipped from V and 5 bases from J, the junction kept 5 bases outside the gene matches. This CDR3 region has 15 residues. DNA of the CDR3: TGTGCCAGCAGGGGTAGCGGGAGGGTAACCGGGGAGCTGTTTTTT. It is translated as CASRGSGRVTGELFF.

The chain combines TRBV20-1 with TRBJ2-3; 12 nucleotides agree with TRBD2. The CDR3 is made up of 16 amino acids. The germline V gene has CDR1 DFQATT and CDR2 SNEGSKA (reference sequence). V was pared by 2 bases and J by 2 bases, with 5 bases of the junction left unmatched. CDR3 nucleotide sequence: TGCAGTGCTAGACTAGCGGGAGGGGGACTCACAGATACGCAGTATTTT. Translated, it gives CSARLAGGGLTDTQYF.

This clonotype occurred many times. The V call is TRBV20-1, the J call TRBJ1-1, with D unclear. The CDR3 consists of 14 residues. The germline V gene encodes CDR1 DFQATT and CDR2 SNEGSKA (reference sequence). Trimming cost V 1 base and J 4 bases, with 13 bases left between them. The CDR3: CSARVGPGVTEAFF. The DNA for the CDR3 is TGCAGTGCTAGAGTGGGCCCCGGCGTCACTGAAGCTTTCTTT.

This clonotype occurred many times. The chain couples TRBV9 to TRBJ2-1, with TRBD2 matching over 7 bases. This CDR3 is built from 15 residues. Germline lookup yields CDR1 SGDLS and CDR2 YYNGEE. J was trimmed by 6 bases and V by 0 bases; bases with no gene match: 6. CDR3 protein: CASSVGAGGGNEQFF. CDR3 DNA: TGTGCCAGCAGCGTAGGAGCTGGGGGGGGCAATGAGCAGTTCTTC.

This clonotype came up a few times. This chain links TRBV12-3 or TRBV12-4 with TRBJ2-5; 9 bases fit TRBD1. The ends lost 8 bases at V and 4 bases at J; junction bases unmatched: 5. The length of the CDR3 is 13 residues. CDR3 DNA: TGTGCCAGCGCGACAGGGGGAGGAGAGACCCAGTACTTC. It yields the protein CASATGGGETQYF.

CDR3 in DNA: TGTGCCAGCAGCTTACAGGGGGCCGCCAAAAACATTCAGTACTTC. As protein: CASSLQGAAKNIQYF. The rearrangement uses TRBV7-2 and TRBJ2-4; 8 bases agree with TRBD1. The J segment lost 1 base and the V segment lost 2 bases, leaving 1 base of the junction unmatched. This CDR3 is built from 15 residues. CDR1 SGHTA and CDR2 FQGNSA come from the germline V gene.

The rearrangement joins TRBV29-1 to TRBJ2-5; D uncertain. The CDR3 is 14 residues long. Between the trimmed V and J ends, which lost 0 bases and 2 bases, there was a span of 10 bases. Per germline, CDR1 SQVTM and CDR2 ANQGSEA. This CDR3 is CSVEDWALQETQYF. DNA for the CDR3: TGCAGCGTTGAAGACTGGGCGTTACAAGAGACCCAGTACTTC.

This clonotype was detected a few times. V is TRBV25-1 and J is TRBJ2-7; 10 bases line up with TRBD2. Germline values: CDR1 MGHDK, CDR2 SYGVNS. J gave up 5 bases and V 2 bases, and 3 bases lay outside the gene matches. This CDR3 has 14 residues. In DNA form, the CDR3 reads TGTGCCAGCAGTGAAGGAGCGGGAGGGAACGAGCAGTACTTC. It specifies CASSEGAGGNEQYF.

This clonotype was detected only a few times. The chain links TRBV4-3 to TRBJ2-1; TRBD2 matches 11 bases. This CDR3 spans 16 amino acids. V lost 3 bases, J lost 6 bases, and 7 bases stayed unmatched. CDR1 LGHNA and CDR2 YSLEER come from the germline V gene. This CDR3 reads CASSQQPGLAANEQFF. CDR3 DNA sequence: TGCGCCAGCAGCCAGCAGCCGGGACTAGCGGCCAATGAGCAGTTCTTC.

The V call is TRBV15, the J call TRBJ2-1; possibly TRBD2 for D (5 bases). The length of the CDR3 is 17 residues. Germline lookup yields CDR1 LNHNV and CDR2 YYDKDF (reference sequence). V lost 0 bases, J lost 5 bases, and 17 bases lay in between. In nucleotides, the CDR3 is TGTGCCACCAGCAGAGATAATGAAGCGGCGATACACAATGAGCAGTTCTTC. Translated, it gives CATSRDNEAAIHNEQFF.

This clonotype occurred many times. CDR3 in amino acids: CASSDYATQYF. CDR3 DNA: TGTGCCAGTAGCGACTATGCCACGCAGTATTTT. V and J are TRBV19 and TRBJ2-3; possible D gene TRBD2, 5 bases. The germline V and J ends were trimmed by 6 bases and 9 bases, with 10 bases remaining between them. The CDR3 runs 11 residues. Germline CDR1 LNHDA, CDR2 SQIVND (reference sequence).

This clonotype was counted at least ten times. The chain recombines TRBV6-2 or TRBV6-3 with TRBJ1-5; D is undetermined. Germline-derived CDR1 and CDR2 are MNHEY and SVGEGT. The CDR3 is made up of 14 amino acids. Trimming pared 0 bases from V and 3 bases from J, leaving 6 bases between. The CDR3 here is CASSYSRDNQPQHF. DNA of the CDR3: TGTGCCAGCAGTTACTCCAGAGACAATCAGCCCCAGCATTTT.

In its sample, this clonotype was seen a few times. The chain is built from TRBV7-2 and TRBJ2-5; 12 bases map to TRBD2. The CDR3 length is 15 residues. Per the germline V gene, CDR1 is SGHTA and CDR2 is FQGNSA. Trimming removed 5 bases from V and 6 bases from J; junction bases left unmatched: 7. The CDR3 reads CASSRTSGVEKTQYF. CDR3 bases: TGTGCCAGCAGCCGGACTAGCGGGGTAGAAAAGACCCAGTACTTC.

This clonotype showed up many times. The chain has TRBV7-6 and TRBJ2-5; D is unclear. V dropped 7 bases and J dropped 5 bases, with 8 bases sitting between them. CDR3 length: 11 residues. Germline CDR1 SGHVS, CDR2 FNYEAQ. The CDR3 region is CASTPGETQYF. CDR3 nucleotide sequence: TGTGCCAGCACCCCCGGCGAGACCCAGTACTTC.

The J gene is TRBJ2-3, the V gene TRBV4-3, with 7 nucleotides matching TRBD2. With 0 bases clipped from V and 0 bases from J, the junction kept 6 bases outside the gene matches. Germline assignment: CDR1 LGHNA and CDR2 YSLEER. The CDR3 contains 17 residues. This chain's CDR3 is CASSQEAAGSSTDTQYF. The CDR3 coding sequence is TGCGCCAGCAGCCAAGAAGCAGCGGGGTCTAGCACAGATACGCAGTATTTT.

Many counts were recorded for this clonotype. The chain's CDR3 is CASSSNPTGVGYTEAFF. The DNA of the CDR3 is TGTGCCAGCAGCTCCAACCCGACAGGGGTGGGGTACACTGAAGCTTTCTTT. V gene TRBV7-3 combines with J gene TRBJ1-1; TRBD1 matches at 8 bases. V gave up 4 bases and J gave up 3 bases; unmatched junction bases: 13. The germline CDR1 and CDR2 sequences are SGHTA and FQGTGA. This CDR3 region has 17 residues.